This section outlines one T cell receptor (beta chain) sequence together with its context. Its antigen is undetermined. Healthy bone marrow donors made up the cohort. These data come from a study of cytomegalovirus exposure and HLA in healthy donors. Study-level points and caveats: Confirmation in vitro established that three CMV-associated chains were specific for CMV antigens. Later genetic work tied a missense DCLRE1C variant to beta-chain V and J trimming.

PCR used 60 Vbeta primers and 13 Jbeta primers. Profiling relied on immunoSEQ multiplex PCR, and the TCRdb table lists in-frame clones only, not all of them. The sample shows tens of thousands of clones, over 60% of them seen only once. Germline assignment: CDR1 LNHDA and CDR2 SQIVND (reference sequence). J gave up 8 bases and V 6 bases, and 11 bases lay outside the gene matches. This CDR3 spans 14 amino acids. This clonotype originated in a man in his forties in good health and CMV-seronegative. The sequenced sample was PBMCs. This chain links TRBV19 with TRBJ1-2, with 8 bases matching TRBD1. The CDR3 sequence is CASSARGPLAGYTF. CDR3 DNA: TGTGCCAGTAGCGCCAGGGGGCCGCTCGCCGGCTACACCTTC.